The clone carrying this T cell receptor beta chain was counted between two and nine times. What it recognizes is unknown. V lost 2 bases, J lost 7 bases, and 5 bases lay in between. The CDR3 covers 12 residues. TCR alpha and TCR beta cDNA libraries carrying sample barcodes and UMIs were produced by 5'RACE using constant-segment primers. MiXCR was run by TCRdb on the 5' RACE reads, yielding one entry per CDR3 protein. The table includes hundreds of thousands of distinct CDR3 sequences, approximately 18% detected once. The data originate from a study of T-cell memory formation after mild COVID-19. Study context: TCR clusters were largely donor specific.

General study results and limits: Shrinking CD4+ clones were chiefly CM and EM; CD8+ ones were chiefly EMRA. Nothing showed for sure that second-wave clones peaking on day 37 were SARS-CoV-2 specific.

V is TRBV12-3 or TRBV12-4 and J is TRBJ2-2, with unresolved D. This sequence was found in a man between 18 and 29 years old who had mild COVID-19 (a few samples of this study predate the infection). Cell type and time point are not known. The sequencing input was PBMCs or a T cell subset sorted from them (not recorded which). The DNA of the CDR3 is TGTGCCAGCAGTTTATGGGGCGGGGAGCTGTTTTTT. It specifies CASSLWGGELFF.